The 17 T cell receptor delta chains reported below all come from one sample, sequenced in a study of gamma-delta chains in newborns, infants, children. TCRdb reprocessed the reads using CATT. The sample yields under 5,000 delta-chain clones, around 36% seen once. The sample taken for sequencing was blood. These receptors all come from a child who received the measles vaccine.

The rearrangement uses TRDV1 and TRDJ1, with TRDD3 matching 9 bases. From germline, CDR1 is TSWWSYY and CDR2 QGS. V lost 2 bases and J lost 1; bases outside the gene matches: 17. The CDR3 is 20 residues long. The CDR3 sequence: CALGEFLRLGGGYSTDKLIF. In DNA, the CDR3 is TGTGCTCTTGGGGAATTCTTACGACTTGGAGGGGGATACAGCACCGATAAACTCATCTTT.

This chain joins TRDV2 and TRDJ1, with 7 bases that match TRDD2. V was clipped by 4 bases and J by 0 bases; unmatched bases: 16. CDR1 and CDR2 from the germline V gene are GEAIGNYY and EKD. The CDR3 totals 18 residues. CDR3 sequence: CACDFLLAGNHYTDKLIF. DNA of the CDR3: TGTGCCTGTGATTTCCTACTTGCGGGGAACCATTACACCGATAAACTCATCTTT.

To note about this clone: This likely reflects a read error, since a far larger clone is one base away. This chain links TRDV3 with TRDJ1, with a weak D call TRDD3 (7 bases). The CDR3 is 18 amino acids. V was shortened by 4 bases and J by 0 bases, with 27 bases between the two germline ends. Looked up from germline, CDR1 is TVYSNPD and CDR2 is GDNSRS (reference sequence). This chain's CDR3 is CACGLPTLGGPYTDKLIF. The CDR3 DNA reads TGTGCCTGTGGCCTTCCGACGCTGGGGGGGCCGTACACCGATAAACTCATCTTT.

This clone came up a few times. This chain links TRDV1 with TRDJ1; 11 bases align to TRDD3. The CDR3 extends over 18 amino acids. CDR1 TSWWSYY and CDR2 QGS come from the germline V gene. V shed 3 bases, J shed 3 bases, and the junction held 12 bases outside the gene matches. The CDR3 spells CALGDSTYWGIIADKLIF. The CDR3 DNA is TGTGCTCTTGGGGATTCTACGTACTGGGGGATAATTGCCGATAAACTCATCTTT.

The rearrangement joins TRDV2 to TRDJ1, with 13 bases aligning to TRDD3. V shed 1 base and J 2 bases; nucleotides not matched to a gene: 3. The CDR3 is 16 amino acids. Germline lookup yields CDR1 GEAIGNYY and CDR2 EKD. The CDR3, as DNA: TGTGCCTGTGACACACTGGGGGATACGGGGACCGATAAACTCATCTTT. It yields the protein CACDTLGDTGTDKLIF.

This clone has more than one count but fewer than ten. The chain couples TRDV1 to TRDJ3, with D perhaps being TRDD2 or TRDD3 (7 bases each). The CDR3 length is 26 residues. In germline, CDR1 is TSWWSYY, CDR2 QGS. The V gene lost 0 bases and the J gene lost 0 bases, with 33 bases spanning the gap. CDR3 DNA: TGTGCTCTTGGGGAACTCCAACTTCCTTTTTTTCCTACGGGGGGATTGAGCTCCTGGGACACCCGACAGATGTTTTTC. Protein sequence: CALGELQLPFFPTGGLSSWDTRQMFF.

This clone was found a few times. This chain joins TRDV1 and TRDJ1; D perhaps matches TRDD2 (5 bases). This CDR3 region has 19 residues. Germline assignment: CDR1 TSWWSYY and CDR2 QGS. V dropped 3 bases and J dropped 0 bases, with 23 bases sitting between them. The DNA of the CDR3 is TGTGCTCTTGGGGACCATCTTCCCGTCATCATACACTACACCGATAAACTCATCTTT. Translating it yields CALGDHLPVIIHYTDKLIF.

Points on this clone: Given a much more abundant clone one base away, this may be a read error. The rearrangement joins TRDV1 to TRDJ1; the D gene could be TRDD2 or TRDD3 (5 bases each). The V gene's germline CDR1 is TSWWSYY and CDR2 QGS. This CDR3 is 18 amino acids long. In DNA, the CDR3 is TGTGCTCTTGGGGAACTGGGTCCCGGGGGTACCTACACCGTTAAACTCATCTTT. Protein: CALGELGPGGTYTVKLIF.

This clone was observed a handful of times. This chain links TRDV1 with TRDJ1; the match to TRDD2 covers 9 bases. The CDR3 is 22 amino acids. Germline V gene lookup returns CDR1 TSWWSYY and CDR2 QGS. The trim removed 5 bases at V and 0 bases at J, leaving 25 bases unmatched. CDR3 DNA: TGTGCTCTTGGGCTCCAGACCTTCCTACTTTGCCCTGGGGGTCCCGACACCGATAAACTCATCTTT. It encodes CALGLQTFLLCPGGPDTDKLIF.

The table lists this clone with a few counts. The chain joins TRDV1 to TRDJ1; D may be TRDD2 (6 bases). CDR1 is TSWWSYY and CDR2 is QGS in the germline V gene. CDR3 size: 14 residues. V was pared by 3 bases and J by 8 bases, with 16 bases between. CDR3 protein: CALGDLPPSVKLIF. CDR3 DNA: TGTGCTCTTGGGGACCTTCCCCCCTCTGTAAAACTCATCTTT.

Regarding this clone: The sample carries other DNA sequences with the same CDR3. The V call is TRDV1, the J call TRDJ1; 9 nucleotides line up with TRDD3. The germline gives CDR1 TSWWSYY, CDR2 QGS. This CDR3 is 18 amino acids long. Trimming cost V 5 bases and J 1 base; bases outside gene matches: 14. The CDR3 bases are TGTGCTCTTGGGACGCGTCAAGAGGGGATACGTCCCACCGATAAACTCATCTTT. Its translation is CALGTRQEGIRPTDKLIF.

Worth noting for this clone: Germline and junction disagree at one end, which may indicate a read error. This CDR3 is also generated by other DNA sequences in the sample. V is TRDV2 and J is TRDJ3, with TRDD3 matching over 10 bases. This CDR3 comprises 18 residues. The germline CDR1 and CDR2 sequences are GEAIGNYY and EKD. The CDR3 region has the DNA TGCGCCTGTGACACCGTGGGGGATACTACCTGGGACACCCGACAGATGTTTTTC. This codes for CACDTVGDTTWDTRQMFF.

The sample holds a few counts of this clone. This sample includes further DNA sequences coding for the same CDR3. The chain combines TRDV1 with TRDJ1; 8 bases agree with TRDD3. V lost 1 base and J lost 3; bases outside the gene matches: 19. The CDR3 has 20 residues. The germline CDR1 and CDR2 sequences are TSWWSYY and QGS. The CDR3 DNA follows: TGTGCTCTTGGGGAACCCCCTCCTATAAGGGGGTGGGGGATCCCCGATAAACTCATCTTT. It specifies CALGEPPPIRGWGIPDKLIF.

The J gene is TRDJ1, the V gene TRDV1, with 11 bases identical to TRDD3. This CDR3 comprises 23 residues. CDR1 TSWWSYY and CDR2 QGS come from the germline V gene. Trimming cost V 2 bases and J 1 base; bases outside gene matches: 24. In DNA, the CDR3 is TGTGCTCTTGGGGAAAATTTAACTAGGATCTGGGGGATACCGGGGGGTAGCACCGATAAACTCATCTTT. Translating it yields CALGENLTRIWGIPGGSTDKLIF.

This clone was picked up one time. Sequence at one end of the junction differs from germline and may be a read error. The V and J genes are TRDV3 and TRDJ1, with 11 bases aligning to TRDD3. This CDR3 is built from 20 residues. Germline lookup yields CDR1 TVYSNPD and CDR2 GDNSRS (reference sequence). The CDR3 is CAFNAVPVLGDIRDTDKPIF. The CDR3 nucleotides read TGTGCCTTCAACGCTGTTCCCGTACTGGGGGATATCAGGGACACCGATAAACCCATCTTT.

The J gene is TRDJ1, the V gene TRDV3; 11 bases are shared with TRDD3. V was clipped by 1 base and J by 11 bases; unmatched bases: 33. Germline CDR1 is TVYSNPD and CDR2 is GDNSRS (reference sequence). The length of the CDR3 is 21 residues. CDR3 loop: CAFMMGKPLNQVGDTRESLIF. Written as DNA, the CDR3 is TGTGCCTTTATGATGGGTAAACCCCTCAATCAAGTGGGGGATACGCGGGAATCTCTCATCTTT.

This clone is termed medium-sized. The chain recombines TRAV29/DV5 with TRDJ1; TRDD3 agrees at 8 bases. CDR1 and CDR2 (germline): NSMFDY, ISSIKDK. V shed 0 bases and J 0 bases; nucleotides not matched to a gene: 25. The CDR3 totals 22 residues. Here the CDR3 reads CAASGLKAPGVGDSFYTDKLIF. CDR3 nucleotides: TGTGCAGCAAGCGGCCTAAAGGCCCCGGGAGTGGGGGATTCCTTTTACACCGATAAACTCATCTTT.